These 3 T cell receptor beta chains came from one sample sequenced in a study of cytomegalovirus exposure and HLA in healthy donors. With 60 Vbeta and 13 Jbeta primers, the PCR was carried out. Assay used: immunoSEQ multiplex PCR; TCRdb lists only in-frame clones, some missing. The table shows about 210,000 clones, with approximately 82% occurring only once. The material sequenced was PBMCs. All receptors come from a woman between 45 and 65 years old in good health and CMV-seropositive.

The V gene is TRBV18, the J gene TRBJ1-1; 9 bases align to TRBD1. V lost 3 bases, J lost 4 bases, and 6 bases stayed unmatched. Germline loops: CDR1 KGHSH, CDR2 LQKENI. The CDR3 is 15 residues long. This chain's CDR3 is CASSPAGQGSTEAFF. The CDR3 coding sequence is TGTGCCAGCTCACCCGCGGGACAGGGCAGCACTGAAGCTTTCTTT.

This clone was observed a single time. J is TRBJ1-5 and V is TRBV5-4; 8 bases align to TRBD1. There are 14 residues in the CDR3. CDR1 and CDR2 (germline): SGHNT, YYREEE (reference sequence). Trimming removed 0 bases from V and 6 bases from J; junction bases left unmatched: 2. The CDR3 DNA reads TGTGCCAGCAGCTTGGCAGGGGGCGGTCAGCCCCAGCATTTT. Translated: CASSLAGGGQPQHF. The full variable domain, in which reference TRBV5-4 and TRBJ1-5 provide the parts outside the CDR3, is ETGVTQSPTHLIKTRGQQVTLRCSSQSGHNTVSWYQQALGQGPQFIFQYYREEENGRGNFPPRFSGLQFPNYSSELNVNALELDDSALYLCASSLAGGGQPQHFGDGTRLSIL.

The J gene is TRBJ2-7, the V gene TRBV6-1, with TRBD1 matching 8 bases. CDR1 is MNHNS and CDR2 is SASEGT in the germline V gene. J lost 2 bases, V lost 2 bases, and 5 bases had no gene match. The CDR3 spans 15 residues. CDR3 in DNA: TGTGCCAGCAGTGAATGGACAGGGTCGACCTACGAGCAGTACTTC. This codes for CASSEWTGSTYEQYF.